The 19 T cell receptor beta chains given below trace back to one sample, sequenced in a study of blood T cells in healthy people across ages. Alongside a J-beta primer mix, a sample-barcoded 5' primer served in a second PCR lasting roughly 7 to 11 cycles. TCRdb re-called the 5' RACE reads with MiXCR, one entry per CDR3 protein. This table holds hundreds of thousands of distinct CDR3 sequences, 20% to 25% found once. Input material: blood. The origin of the receptors is a man aged 65 to 85 in good health.

This rearrangement joins TRBV6-6 to TRBJ1-5; 8 bases map to TRBD1. Unmatched junction bases numbered 5, after V lost 8 bases and J lost 5 bases. The V gene's germline CDR1 is MNHNY and CDR2 SVGAGI (reference sequence). The CDR3 covers 13 residues. The CDR3 region is CASCPTGDQPQHF. DNA of the CDR3: TGTGCCAGCTGTCCGACAGGGGATCAGCCCCAGCATTTT.

This clonotype was counted only a few times. This chain uses TRBV2 with TRBJ2-7, with a possible D match to TRBD1 (6 bases). The CDR3 covers 11 residues. Germline CDR1 reads SNHLY; CDR2 reads FYNNEI. Trimming pared 8 bases from V and 3 bases from J, leaving 8 bases between. The CDR3 DNA is TGTGCCAGCGCCAGGGGCTACGAGCAGTACTTC. Its protein product is CASARGYEQYF.

To note about this clonotype: The germline gene is not matched at one end of the junction; a read error may be the cause. J is TRBJ2-4 and V is TRBV7-9; TRBD2 aligns across 10 bases. Germline CDR1 SEHNR, CDR2 FQNEAQ (reference sequence). This CDR3 comprises 15 residues. In DNA form, the CDR3 reads TGTGCCAGCAGCATAGCGGGAGGAGCCAAAAACATTCAGTACTTC. Translating it yields CASSIAGGAKNIQYF.

The chain uses TRBV7-2 and TRBJ2-5, with 8 nucleotides matching TRBD1. Matching the DNA end better, TRBJ2-7 makes the J call doubtful. The CDR3 has 15 residues. Per germline, CDR1 SGHTA and CDR2 FQGNSA. The CDR3 nucleotides read TGTGCCAGCAGCCGTGGGACAGGCGAGCTCTACGAGCAGTACTTC. As protein: CASSRGTGELYEQYF.

This clonotype was observed a few times. This chain joins TRBV20-1 and TRBJ1-3; D gene unclear. Trimming removed 0 bases at V and 0 bases at J, with 12 bases between. The CDR3 consists of 16 residues. Germline-derived CDR1 and CDR2 are DFQATT and SNEGSKA (reference sequence). In DNA, the CDR3 is TGCAGTGCTAGAGATCCTCGCACCGCCTCTGGAAACACCATATATTTT. Translation: CSARDPRTASGNTIYF.

The J gene is TRBJ2-3, the V gene TRBV3-1, with D possibly matching TRBD2 (6 bases). Germline-derived CDR1 and CDR2 are LGHDT and YNNKEL (reference sequence). V was cut by 7 bases and J by 4 bases, with 24 bases left in between. This CDR3 has 17 amino acids. CDR3 amino acids: CASNRSLGGPVADTQYF. The CDR3 DNA reads as TGTGCCAGCAACCGATCCCTTGGAGGGCCCGTTGCAGATACGCAGTATTTT.

This clonotype was counted a few times. This chain links TRBV29-1 with TRBJ2-3; 11 bases match TRBD2. The V gene's germline CDR1 is SQVTM and CDR2 ANQGSEA. CDR3 length equals 15 residues. V was clipped by 4 bases and J by 5 bases; unmatched bases: 8. This CDR3 is CSVGLAGGPGDTQYF. For the CDR3, the DNA is TGCAGCGTTGGTTTAGCGGGAGGGCCGGGAGATACGCAGTATTTT.

This chain links TRBV7-2 with TRBJ2-6; the D is unclear. V lost 5 bases and J 4 bases, leaving 18 bases between the germline ends. The CDR3 loop spans 17 amino acids. Germline V CDR1 and CDR2: SGHTA, FQGNSA. The DNA for the CDR3 is TGTGCCAGCAGCCCCTTTCAACATGTAGGAGGGGCCAACGTCCTGACTTTC. This translates into CASSPFQHVGGANVLTF.

This clonotype occurred a few times. The gene calls are TRBV6-1 and TRBJ2-1; 7 bases are a match to TRBD2. CDR1 is MNHNS and CDR2 is SASEGT in the germline V gene. V was pared by 2 bases and J by 3 bases, with 4 bases of the junction left unmatched. The CDR3 runs 15 residues. The CDR3: CASSEWASGYNEQFF. CDR3 nucleotide sequence: TGTGCCAGCAGTGAATGGGCTAGCGGCTACAATGAGCAGTTCTTC.

This chain uses TRBV29-1 with TRBJ2-7; 9 bases align to TRBD2. V dropped 4 bases and J dropped 7; count of bases not matched to a gene: 8. CDR3 length equals 13 residues. CDR1 and CDR2 (germline): SQVTM, ANQGSEA. As DNA, the CDR3 is TGCAGCGTTGGCGGCCCTAGCGGGGAGGAGCAGTACTTC. Translation: CSVGGPSGEEQYF.

The chain joins TRBV6-5 to TRBJ1-4; no reliable D call. V was clipped by 2 bases and J by 8 bases, with 15 bases between them. The CDR3 runs 15 residues. Germline V gene sequence: CDR1 MNHEY, CDR2 SVGAGI. The CDR3 here is CASSYDTSAGEKLFF. In nucleotides, the CDR3 is TGTGCCAGCAGTTACGACACCTCGGCAGGCGAAAAACTGTTTTTT.

J is TRBJ2-1 and V is TRBV20-1, with 7 bases identical to TRBD1. The DNA end is a closer match to TRBJ2-5, so the J assignment may be wrong. The CDR3 contains 15 residues. Germline CDR1 is DFQATT and CDR2 is SNEGSKA (reference sequence). CDR3 loop: CSARVPQGDTETQYF. The CDR3 nucleotides are TGCAGTGCTAGAGTACCCCAGGGGGATACAGAGACCCAGTACTTC.

This clonotype has a handful of counts. The chain has TRBV6-1 and TRBJ2-5, with D perhaps TRBD1 or TRBD2 (6 bases each). Per the germline V gene, CDR1 is MNHNS and CDR2 is SASEGT. The germline V and J ends were trimmed by 0 bases and 4 bases, with 24 bases remaining between them. CDR3 length: 19 amino acids. The CDR3 sequence is CASSEAAVMGGFLGETQYF. The CDR3 DNA sequence: TGTGCCAGCAGTGAAGCTGCCGTCATGGGGGGCTTTTTGGGAGAGACCCAGTACTTC.

The rearrangement links TRBV24-1 to TRBJ2-1; 7 positions match TRBD1. The better agreement between TRBJ2-5 and the DNA end casts doubt on the J call. The CDR3 is 16 amino acids. Germline values: CDR1 KGHDR, CDR2 SFDVKD. The CDR3 region has the DNA TGTGCCACCAGTGACCGCCAACAGGGGCGCAGCGGGACCCAGTACTTC. Protein sequence: CATSDRQQGRSGTQYF.

This chain connects TRBV10-3 to TRBJ2-7; maybe TRBD1 (6 bases). CDR1 is ENHRY and CDR2 is SYGVKD in the germline V gene. This CDR3 has 13 amino acids. Trimming left V 5 bases short and J 3 bases short, with 11 bases between. CDR3 sequence (DNA): TGTGCCATCAGTATAGACAGGAACTACGAGCAGTACTTC. Amino acid sequence: CAISIDRNYEQYF.

This clonotype was detected many times. The rearrangement joins TRBV7-9 to TRBJ2-1, with D uncertain. Germline V gene lookup returns CDR1 SEHNR and CDR2 FQNEAQ (reference sequence). The germline V and J ends were trimmed by 2 bases and 0 bases, with 5 bases remaining between them. The CDR3 consists of 14 residues. CDR3 region: CASSLKSSYNEQFF. CDR3 coding DNA: TGTGCCAGCAGCTTAAAAAGCTCCTACAATGAGCAGTTCTTC.

This clonotype was picked up a small number of times. The chain is built from TRBV10-3 and TRBJ1-2; D is undetermined. The V and J ends lost 2 bases and 1 base respectively, with 5 bases between them. Germline assignment: CDR1 ENHRY and CDR2 SYGVKD. This CDR3 comprises 13 residues. CDR3 sequence reads: CAISEAVNYGYTF. As DNA, the CDR3 is TGTGCCATCAGTGAGGCCGTTAACTATGGCTACACCTTC.

The sample holds a few counts of this clonotype. This sequence joins TRBV19 and TRBJ1-5, with D tentatively TRBD1 (5 bases). Deletions cut 2 bases from V and 7 bases from J, with 12 bases between. Germline assignment: CDR1 LNHDA and CDR2 SQIVND (reference sequence). The CDR3 is made up of 14 amino acids. As DNA, the CDR3 is TGTGCCAGTAGTATAAGGGCAGGGAACCAGCCCCAGCATTTT. Amino acids: CASSIRAGNQPQHF.

In its sample, this clonotype was seen once. The J gene is TRBJ1-2, the V gene TRBV20-1; D remains unclear. Germline V gene lookup returns CDR1 DFQATT and CDR2 SNEGSKA (reference sequence). The V end was cut by 6 bases, the J end by 4 bases, with 15 bases between. The CDR3 runs 13 residues. The CDR3 spells CSAVTQAPYGYTF. The CDR3 bases are TGCAGTGCCGTGACACAAGCTCCCTATGGCTACACCTTC.